This TCR beta chain was recorded in a study of cytomegalovirus exposure and HLA in healthy donors. Study results and limitations: Rates of TCR association differed by HLA locus in a later analysis, with DRB1 highest and HLA-C lowest. Later analysis showed most CMV-associated TCR beta chains appearing HLA-restricted.

The germline V gene encodes CDR1 MNHEY and CDR2 SMNVEV (reference sequence). Trimming at V came to 6 bases and at J to 0 bases, leaving 6 bases not matched to a gene. The CDR3 has 15 amino acids. In the case of this clone: Its specificity is unknown.

This PCR relied on a set of 60 Vbeta primers and 13 Jbeta primers. Generated by immunoSEQ multiplex PCR, the TCRdb table keeps only in-frame clones and is missing some. There are under 200,000 clones in the sample, with approximately 6.5% held by the top ten. The chain employs TRBV27 and TRBJ2-7; 9 nucleotides align to TRBD2. Sequencing was done on a sample of PBMCs. The sequence was obtained from a man younger than 40 in good health and CMV-seronegative. CDR3 sequence: CASRLAGTPSYEQYF. The CDR3 nucleotides read TGTGCCAGCAGACTAGCGGGTACCCCCTCCTACGAGCAGTACTTC.